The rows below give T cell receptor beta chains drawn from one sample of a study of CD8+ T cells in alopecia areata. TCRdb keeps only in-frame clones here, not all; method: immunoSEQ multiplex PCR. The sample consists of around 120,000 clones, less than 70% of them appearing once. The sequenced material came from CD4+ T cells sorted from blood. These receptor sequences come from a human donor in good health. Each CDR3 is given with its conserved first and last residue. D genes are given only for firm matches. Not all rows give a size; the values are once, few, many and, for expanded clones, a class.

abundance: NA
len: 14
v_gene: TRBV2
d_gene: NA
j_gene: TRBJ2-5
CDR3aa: CASARRQGQETQYF
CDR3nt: TGTGCCAGCGCCCGAAGGCAGGGCCAAGAGACCCAGTACTTC

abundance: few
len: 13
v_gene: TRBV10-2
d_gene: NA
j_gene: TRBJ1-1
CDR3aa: CASSEARNTEAFF
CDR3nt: TGCGCCAGCAGTGAGGCGCGGAACACTGAAGCTTTCTTT

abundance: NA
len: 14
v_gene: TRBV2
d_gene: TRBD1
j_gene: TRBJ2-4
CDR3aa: CASSVTGVKNIQYF
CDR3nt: TGTGCCAGCAGTGTGACAGGGGTCAAAAACATTCAGTACTTC

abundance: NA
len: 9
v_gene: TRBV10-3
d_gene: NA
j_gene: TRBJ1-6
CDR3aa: CAISVPLHF
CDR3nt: TGTGCCATCAGTGTACCCCTCCACTTT

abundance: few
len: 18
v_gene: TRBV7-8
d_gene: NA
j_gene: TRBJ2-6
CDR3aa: CASSLVVSSLSGANVLTF
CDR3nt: TGTGCCAGCAGCTTAGTTGTATCCAGCCTCTCTGGGGCCAACGTCCTGACTTTC

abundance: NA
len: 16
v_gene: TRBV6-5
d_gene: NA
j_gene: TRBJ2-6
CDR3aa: CASSYSTASGANVLTF
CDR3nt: TGTGCCAGCAGTTACTCGACCGCTTCTGGGGCCAACGTCCTGACTTTC

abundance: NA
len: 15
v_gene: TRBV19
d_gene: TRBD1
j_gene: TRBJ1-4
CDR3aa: CASSLRTGNREKLFF
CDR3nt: TGTGCCAGTAGTCTCCGGACAGGGAACCGTGAAAAACTGTTTTTT

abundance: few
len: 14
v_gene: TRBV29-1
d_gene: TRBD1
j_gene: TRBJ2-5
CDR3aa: CSVEGQGALETQYF
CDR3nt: TGCAGCGTTGAAGGCCAGGGGGCCTTGGAGACCCAGTACTTC

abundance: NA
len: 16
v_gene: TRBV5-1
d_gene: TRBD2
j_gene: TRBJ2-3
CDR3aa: CASSLAGTSGTDTQYF
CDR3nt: TGCGCCAGCAGCCTGGCCGGGACTAGCGGCACAGATACGCAGTATTTT

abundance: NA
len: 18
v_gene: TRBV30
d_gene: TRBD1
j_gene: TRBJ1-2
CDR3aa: CAWSVHSVDRGGYYGYTF
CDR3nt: TGTGCCTGGAGTGTACATTCGGTGGACAGGGGAGGGTATTATGGCTACACCTTC